Included here is one T cell receptor (beta chain) sequence, with context. Its matching antigen is unknown. This sample was taken from a study of cytomegalovirus exposure and HLA in healthy donors. Study-level findings and limits: Across donors, most TCRs were seen rarely, yet some public ones were widespread. Researchers counted 164 TCR beta chains as cytomegalovirus-associated. For cytomegalovirus status, the classifier reportedly gave diagnoses with high specificity and sensitivity.

Per germline, CDR1 SQVTM and CDR2 ANQGSEA. The V segment lost 6 bases and the J segment 0 bases; nucleotides outside the gene matches: 17. This CDR3 comprises 18 residues. The donors were members of the validation cohort, which comprised approximately 120 subjects and was separate from the first cohort of about 700 subjects. Clones were sequenced by immunoSEQ multiplex PCR, and TCRdb holds only the in-frame ones, with some missing. The sample holds 130,000 or so clones, roughly 86% seen once. The sample taken for sequencing was PBMCs. The sequence was obtained from a man in his thirties or forties in good health and CMV-seronegative. V and J are TRBV29-1 and TRBJ2-3; 8 nucleotides agree with TRBD2. CDR3: CSVRLFKRGQTSTDTQYF. CDR3 DNA: TGCAGCGTCCGACTTTTCAAGCGGGGGCAGACTAGCACAGATACGCAGTATTTT.